This T cell receptor (beta chain) was captured by sequencing in a study of shared clonotypes between healthy human individuals. Findings of the study overall: Genetic and exposure-history diversity was limited by the small donor number. Larger estimated richness was generally seen in naive subsets than in memory subsets.

CD45RO negativity and positive selection for CCR7 defined naive CD8 cells, a population that excluded terminally differentiated effector memory CD45RA+ cells. The donors, all of them Caucasian adults, lived in Nashville, Tennessee. About this clone itself: The antigen is unknown.

The germline V gene has CDR1 SEHNR and CDR2 FQNEAQ (reference sequence). V lost 6 bases, J lost 2 bases, and 13 bases lay in between. The CDR3 is 14 residues long. TCRdb's table, derived via immunoSEQ multiplex PCR, lists solely in-frame clones and lacks some. The profile shows over 2,000,000 clones, 85% to 95% of them singletons. The chain recombines TRBV7-9 with TRBJ2-5; weak D call: TRBD2 (7 bases). Sequenced sample: naive CD8+ T cells from PBMCs. The sequence was collected from a man younger than 30 in good health. Some clones in this sample may be carry-over from other donors' samples. The CDR3, as DNA: TGTGCCAGCAGGGGAGGGACAAGACAAGAGACCCAGTACTTC. It is translated as CASRGGTRQETQYF.